The entry that follows covers one T cell receptor (beta chain) sequence. There is no known antigen for this receptor. No base quality information exists; no much larger clone differs at one position. RNA was extracted using the RNeasy kit, and about 0.5 to 1 ug of the RNA was reverse transcribed with random hexamers. TCR beta CDR3 regions were amplified with the immunoSEQ multiplex PCR assay covering 54 Vbeta and 13 Jbeta segments. Bias from PCR amplification was corrected by using a synthetic template baseline for primer optimization and for computational correction. On the authors' methods: Reads were annotated to V, D and J genes per IMGT and analyzed with immunoSEQ Analyzer, keeping only productive sequences. To calculate clonality, Shannon entropy was normalized by log2 of the number of productive unique sequences and then subtracted from one. For each patient and control, public and private clones were evaluated among the 100 most prevalent clones. Clones were defined as Susac-specific if absent from the healthy and MS cohorts, from 900 to 1,200 published viral clones and from other ImmuneACCESS disease sequences. TCRdb handled the public reads itself, with Q25 trimming in fastp and clone calling in MiXCR, and kept productive beta chains. Records with the same CDR3 protein are collapsed into one entry carrying the most frequent genes and DNA. These V and J calls rely on TCRdb rather than the paper's analysis. The sample yields 120,000 to 150,000 distinct CDR3 sequences; about 94% were counted once. The top ten constitute over 0.25% of the sample.

Between the V and J ends, shortened by 2 bases and 2 bases respectively, the junction contains 14 bases. CDR1 and CDR2 are drawn from the germline V gene: LGHNA, YNFKEQ. Taken from cysteine to phenylalanine, the CDR3 has 16 residues. The sequence is cut down to CDR3 DNA, 48 bases in frame from base 1. The data derive from a study of CD8 T cells in Susac syndrome (dated 2019 in TCRdb). Study-level background: Whether CD8+ T cell activation and differentiation in Susac syndrome was antigen driven was tested using repertoire sequencing. Clonality of the CD8+ T cell repertoire was compared between about a dozen healthy donors, approximately 14 Susac syndrome patients and roughly 16 multiple sclerosis patients.

Peripheral blood CD8+ and CD4+ T cells from healthy donors, Susac syndrome patients and multiple sclerosis patients were profiled using high-throughput TCR beta sequencing. Healthy donors were included as age- and sex-matched controls. CD8+ TEMRA cells were enriched by FACS, while bulk CD8+ and CD4+ T cells were purified by magnetic negative isolation. Blood was drawn into EDTA tubes, processed within 24 hours, and PBMCs were isolated by density gradient centrifugation. PBMCs destined for TCR sequencing were cryopreserved in liquid nitrogen and later thawed in a 37 °C water bath. Purity of sorted or isolated CD4+, CD8+ and CD8+ TEMRA cells was at least 90%. Overall results and qualifications from the work: The study acknowledged that relatively few individuals were included in the TCR sequencing and HLA analysis.

The TCR sequence derives from a human donor in good health. The rearranged segments are TRBV4-2 and TRBJ2-3; the D match is possibly TRBD1 or TRBD2, with 7 bases aligned in each. The sequenced sample was CD8+ T cells from PBMCs. The DNA sequence follows: TGTGCCAGCAGCCAATTTCAGGGGGGGGACACAGATACGCAGTATTTT. This translates into CASSQFQGGDTDTQYF.